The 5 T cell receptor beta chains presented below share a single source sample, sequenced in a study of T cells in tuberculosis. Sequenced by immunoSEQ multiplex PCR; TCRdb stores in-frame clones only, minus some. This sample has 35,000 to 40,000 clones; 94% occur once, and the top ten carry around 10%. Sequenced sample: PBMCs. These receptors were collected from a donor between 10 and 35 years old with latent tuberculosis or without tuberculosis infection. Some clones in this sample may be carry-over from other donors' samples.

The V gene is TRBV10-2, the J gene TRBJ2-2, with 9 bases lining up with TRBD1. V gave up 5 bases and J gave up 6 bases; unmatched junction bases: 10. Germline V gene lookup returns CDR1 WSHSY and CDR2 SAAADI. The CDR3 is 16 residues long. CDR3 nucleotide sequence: TGCGCCAGCAGTAAGCCGGGACAGGGAGGCCCCGGGGAGCTGTTTTTT. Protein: CASSKPGQGGPGELFF.

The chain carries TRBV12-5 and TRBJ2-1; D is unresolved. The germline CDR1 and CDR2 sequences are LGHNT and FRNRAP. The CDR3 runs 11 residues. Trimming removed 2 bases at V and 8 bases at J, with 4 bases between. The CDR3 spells CASGLIYEQFF. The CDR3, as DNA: TGTGCTAGTGGTTTGATATATGAGCAGTTCTTC.

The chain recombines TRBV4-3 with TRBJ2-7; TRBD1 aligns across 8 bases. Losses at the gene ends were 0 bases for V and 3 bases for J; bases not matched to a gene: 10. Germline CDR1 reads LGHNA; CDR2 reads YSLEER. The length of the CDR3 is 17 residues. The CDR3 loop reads CASSQDLKQGGYYEQYF. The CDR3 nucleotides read TGCGCCAGCAGCCAAGACCTCAAACAGGGGGGATACTACGAGCAGTACTTC.

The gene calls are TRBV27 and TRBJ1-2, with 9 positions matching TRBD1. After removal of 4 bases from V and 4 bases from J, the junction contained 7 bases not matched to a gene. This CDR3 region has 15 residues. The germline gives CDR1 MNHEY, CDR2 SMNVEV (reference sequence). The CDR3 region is CASSSLQGATYGYTF. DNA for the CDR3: TGTGCCAGCAGTTCCTTACAGGGGGCGACCTATGGCTACACCTTC.

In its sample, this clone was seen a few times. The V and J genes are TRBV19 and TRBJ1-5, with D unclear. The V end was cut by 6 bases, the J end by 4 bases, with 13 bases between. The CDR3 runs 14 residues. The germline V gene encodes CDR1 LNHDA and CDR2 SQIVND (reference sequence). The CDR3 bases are TGTGCCAGTAGATTCGGAGAATTAAATCAGCCCCAGCATTTT. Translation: CASRFGELNQPQHF.